One sample yielded the 13 T cell receptor beta chains listed below, sequenced in a study of tumor-infiltrating lymphocytes in glioblastoma multiforme. Three nested ARM-PCR rounds with V-beta and C-beta primers built TCRB libraries. TCRdb passed the multiplex PCR reads through MiXCR, listing each CDR3 protein once. Here the sample spans about 10,000 distinct CDR3 sequences, roughly 70% being singletons. Sequencing was done on a sample of brain tumor tissue. The receptors were gathered from a male donor with glioblastoma.

J is TRBJ2-7 and V is TRBV11-2; weak D call: TRBD2 (6 bases). Germline V CDR1 and CDR2: SGHAT, FQNNGV. Trimming shortened V by 1 base and J by 5 bases, and 12 bases separated the two germline ends. This CDR3 comprises 14 residues. The CDR3 nucleotides read TGTGCCAGCAGCTTAGTAGCGGAGTTCAACGAGCAGTACTTC. It translates to CASSLVAEFNEQYF.

A note on this clonotype: One end of the junction fails to match germline, which may point to a read error. The chain is built from TRBV11-3 and TRBJ1-1; 11 nucleotides line up with TRBD1. CDR3 length: 14 amino acids. The germline V gene encodes CDR1 SGHNT and CDR2 YENEEA. CDR3: CASSSGQGDTEAFF. CDR3 bases: TGTGCCAGCAGCTCGGGACAGGGGGACACTGAAGCCTTCTTT.

V usage is TRBV11-2 and J usage is TRBJ1-2, with 9 bases lining up with TRBD1. Germline V gene lookup returns CDR1 SGHAT and CDR2 FQNNGV. The CDR3 runs to 16 residues. The junction had 14 bases not matched to a gene; V was cut back by 5 bases and J by 7 bases. CDR3 nucleotide sequence: TGTGCCAGCAGCCCTCTGAAGGGACAGGGCGTTTGTGGCTACACCTTC. This sequence encodes CASSPLKGQGVCGYTF.

A word on this clonotype: A junction end diverges from the germline sequence, so it may reflect a read error. The chain employs TRBV11-2 and TRBJ2-1; 7 positions match TRBD1. The CDR3 has 17 amino acids. The germline V gene encodes CDR1 SGHAT and CDR2 FQNNGV. The CDR3, as DNA: TGTGCCAGCTGCTTAGCAGTAAGGGGGCCTCCGCGTAATGAGCAGTTCTTC. Amino acids: CASCLAVRGPPRNEQFF.

The chain is built from TRBV20-1 and TRBJ1-5; no clear D. Germline lookup yields CDR1 DFQATT and CDR2 SNEGSKA (reference sequence). This CDR3 contains 13 residues. Trimming left V 1 base short and J 3 bases short, with 7 bases between. The CDR3 protein is CSARGHANQPQHF. Written as DNA, the CDR3 is TGCAGTGCTAGAGGACACGCCAATCAGCCCCAGCATTTT.

A word on this clonotype: Given the absence of the conserved phenylalanine or tryptophan at the CDR3 end, a read error is likely. V usage is TRBV28 and J usage is TRBJ1-1; 11 bases are shared with TRBD1. Germline lookup yields CDR1 MDHEN and CDR2 SYDVKM. CDR3 length: 17 amino acids. V was clipped by 1 base and J by 10 bases; unmatched bases: 14. CDR3 loop: CASSLSPLGQGVAAAFL. In nucleotides, the CDR3 is TGTGCCAGCAGTTTATCCCCTCTGGGACAGGGGGTAGCTGCAGCTTTCCTT.

With regard to this clonotype: A much larger clone differs by one base, so this may be a read error. This chain joins TRBV7-3 and TRBJ2-5; 14 nucleotides match TRBD2. The germline CDR1 and CDR2 sequences are SGHTA and FQGTGA. The CDR3 has 15 residues. V lost 5 bases, J lost 4 bases, and 3 bases stayed unmatched. Written as DNA, the CDR3 is TGTGCCAGCAGCGAGGGGACTAGCGGGAGAGAGACCCAGTACTTC. This translates into CASSEGTSGRETQYF.

With regard to this clonotype: One junction end disagrees with the germline gene, perhaps due to a read error. The chain employs TRBV10-1 and TRBJ1-5; a possible D gene is TRBD1 (6 bases). Germline assignment: CDR1 WNHNN and CDR2 SYGVQD (reference sequence). The CDR3 runs to 13 residues. This CDR3 is CAGSDRGARPQHF. As DNA, the CDR3 is TGCGCCGGCAGTGATAGGGGGGCACGGCCCCAGCATTTT.

DNA for the CDR3: TGTGCCAGCAGTAGACAGTCCCGCATAGACTACGAGCAGTACTTC. Encoded protein: CASSRQSRIDYEQYF. The chain carries TRBV2 and TRBJ2-7; D may be TRBD1 (5 bases). V lost 5 bases and J lost 3, with 17 bases in between. The CDR3 consists of 15 residues. Per germline, CDR1 SNHLY and CDR2 FYNNEI.

With regard to this clonotype: The conserved final phenylalanine or tryptophan is absent from the CDR3, which likely points to a read error. The chain combines TRBV29-1 with TRBJ2-7, with 7 bases identical to TRBD2. The end of the DNA is better explained by TRBJ2-1, so the J call may be wrong. Germline CDR1 and CDR2: SQVTM and ANQGSEA. There are 13 residues in the CDR3. This chain's CDR3 is CSVQTSDSHEQFL. Here the CDR3 DNA reads TGCAGCGTCCAAACTAGCGACTCCCACGAGCAGTTCCTC.

The V and J genes are TRBV19 and TRBJ2-2, with 14 nucleotides matching TRBD2. This CDR3 comprises 18 residues. CDR1 is LNHDA, CDR2 SQIVND, per germline (reference sequence). V was pared by 6 bases and J by 6 bases, with 12 bases of the junction left unmatched. Here the CDR3 DNA reads TGTGCCAGTAGAAGCCGCAAGGGACTAGCGGGAGAATCCGGGGAGCTGTTTTTT. Its translation: CASRSRKGLAGESGELFF.

There are many counts of this clonotype. This chain uses TRBV7-9 with TRBJ2-3; a weak D match, TRBD2 (5 bases). Germline CDR1 SEHNR, CDR2 FQNEAQ (reference sequence). The V end lost 8 bases, the J end lost 6 bases, and 18 bases lay between the germline ends. The CDR3 length is 14 residues. The CDR3 here is CASLWAGPPDTQYF. The CDR3 DNA reads as TGTGCCAGCCTATGGGCGGGTCCTCCGGATACGCAGTATTTT. The whole variable domain, remainder taken from reference TRBV7-9 and TRBJ2-3, is DTGVSQNPRHKITKRGQNVTFRCDPISEHNRLYWYRQTLGQGPEFLTYFQNEAQLEKSRLLSDRFSAERPKGSFSTLEIQRTEQGDSAMYLCASLWAGPPDTQYFGPGTRLTVL.

This chain uses TRBV12-3 or TRBV12-4 with TRBJ1-2, with D unresolved. The V gene lost 9 bases and the J gene lost 0 bases, with 8 bases spanning the gap. The CDR3 runs 12 residues. CDR3 residues: CARGSANYGYTF. CDR3 bases: TGTGCCAGAGGCTCAGCTAACTATGGCTACACCTTC.